A single sample is the source of the 17 T cell receptor beta chains below, sequenced in a study of blood T cell repertoires in COVID-19. Profiling relied on immunoSEQ multiplex PCR, and the TCRdb table lists in-frame clones only, not all of them. The profile shows 55,000 or so clones, approximately 78% of them singletons. The specimen was peripheral blood. The receptors were gathered from a human donor in a cohort sampled during active or convalescent COVID-19.

This clone was seen a handful of times. V usage is TRBV18 and J usage is TRBJ1-1, with D tentatively TRBD1 (5 bases). Trimming took off 8 bases at V and 0 bases at J, with 13 bases between the two ends. The CDR3 covers 14 residues. Germline V gene sequence: CDR1 KGHSH, CDR2 LQKENI. CDR3 bases: TGTGCCAGCCATCCTAGGGGCCTGAACACTGAAGCTTTCTTT. Amino acid sequence: CASHPRGLNTEAFF.

The J gene is TRBJ1-5, the V gene TRBV19; 12 nucleotides align to TRBD1. The CDR3 loop spans 18 amino acids. Per the germline V gene, CDR1 is LNHDA and CDR2 is SQIVND (reference sequence). V dropped 0 bases and J dropped 1; count of bases not matched to a gene: 4. The CDR3 here is CASSIEWDRGLSNQPQHF. The CDR3 bases are TGTGCCAGTAGTATAGAGTGGGACAGGGGGCTAAGCAATCAGCCCCAGCATTTT.

The chain recombines TRBV6-6 with TRBJ2-3; a possible D gene is TRBD1 (6 bases). In germline, CDR1 is MNHNY, CDR2 SVGAGI (reference sequence). The length of the CDR3 is 14 residues. Trimming removed 2 bases from V and 6 bases from J, with 12 bases in between. The CDR3 loop reads CASSYGDRTDTQYF. The CDR3 region has the DNA TGTGCCAGCAGTTACGGCGACAGGACGGATACGCAGTATTTT.

V is TRBV27 and J is TRBJ2-2, with 7 bases that match TRBD1. Looked up from germline, CDR1 is MNHEY and CDR2 is SMNVEV (reference sequence). The J segment lost 4 bases and the V segment lost 0 bases, leaving 5 bases of the junction unmatched. This CDR3 contains 16 residues. This CDR3 reads CASSLSTGSSTGELFF. CDR3 nucleotides: TGTGCCAGCAGTTTATCGACAGGGTCGAGCACCGGGGAGCTGTTTTTT.

The chain recombines TRBV7-9 with TRBJ2-1; D call uncertain. The V end was cut by 5 bases, the J end by 1 base, with 12 bases between. The CDR3 is made up of 15 amino acids. The germline V gene encodes CDR1 SEHNR and CDR2 FQNEAQ (reference sequence). The CDR3 DNA sequence: TGTGCCAGCAGCGACACGAGAAGGTCCTACAATGAGCAGTTCTTC. It codes for CASSDTRRSYNEQFF.

The rearrangement links TRBV18 to TRBJ1-1, with D perhaps matching TRBD1 (6 bases). V lost 4 bases and J 4 bases, leaving 13 bases between the germline ends. The germline V gene encodes CDR1 KGHSH and CDR2 LQKENI. The CDR3 runs 14 residues. The CDR3 is CASSQGQRPTEAFF. CDR3 coding DNA: TGTGCCAGCTCACAGGGACAAAGGCCCACTGAAGCTTTCTTT. The complete variable domain, with remaining parts taken from reference TRBV18 and TRBJ1-1, reads NAGVMQNPRHLVRRRGQEARLRCSPMKGHSHVYWYRQLPEEGLKFMVYLQKENIIDESGMPKERFSAEFPKEGPSILRIQQVVRGDSAAYFCASSQGQRPTEAFFGQGTRLTVV.

V and J are TRBV7-2 and TRBJ1-2; maybe TRBD1 (5 bases). The V gene's germline CDR1 is SGHTA and CDR2 FQGNSA. The germline V and J ends were trimmed by 1 base and 6 bases, with 12 bases remaining between them. The CDR3 runs to 14 residues. The CDR3 spells CASSLGQGSDGYTF. DNA of the CDR3: TGTGCCAGCAGCTTAGGCCAGGGTTCGGATGGCTACACCTTC. Variable domain in full (rest from reference TRBV7-2 and TRBJ1-2): GAGVSQSPSNKVTEKGKDVELRCDPISGHTALYWYRQSLGQGLEFLIYFQGNSAPDKSGLPSDRFSAERTGGSVSTLTIQRTQQEDSAVYLCASSLGQGSDGYTFGSGTRLTVV.

The rearrangement links TRBV4-1 to TRBJ1-3, with D possibly being TRBD1 (5 bases). The V and J ends lost 6 bases and 0 bases respectively, with 6 bases between them. The CDR3 is made up of 13 amino acids. The germline gives CDR1 MGHRA, CDR2 YSYEKL. CDR3 sequence reads: CASRTDSGNTIYF. The CDR3 DNA reads TGCGCCAGCAGGACAGACTCTGGAAACACCATATATTTT.

The CDR3 DNA reads TGTGCCAGCATAGCCAGTCGTGGAAACAATGAGCAGTTCTTC. Protein sequence: CASIASRGNNEQFF. The chain couples TRBV6-5 to TRBJ2-1; the D is unclear. The CDR3 length is 14 residues. Germline V lookup: CDR1 MNHEY, CDR2 SVGAGI. Deletions cut 7 bases from V and 5 bases from J, with 15 bases between.

This clone was seen a few times. The rearrangement joins TRBV7-3 to TRBJ2-7; D gene unclear. This CDR3 has 11 amino acids. The germline V gene has CDR1 SGHTA and CDR2 FQGTGA. The V end lost 2 bases, the J end lost 3 bases, and 2 bases lay between the germline ends. The CDR3 reads CASSLHYEQYF. The CDR3 DNA reads TGTGCCAGCAGCTTACACTACGAGCAGTACTTC.

The J gene is TRBJ1-2, the V gene TRBV19; 9 positions agree with TRBD1. J was trimmed by 8 bases and V by 1 base; bases with no gene match: 2. This CDR3 has 13 residues. Per the germline V gene, CDR1 is LNHDA and CDR2 is SQIVND (reference sequence). CDR3 nucleotide sequence: TGTGCCAGTAGTATAGGACAGGGGGGCGGCTACACCTTC. Its protein is CASSIGQGGGYTF.

This clone was picked up a small number of times. The chain employs TRBV4-1 and TRBJ2-2, with 15 bases aligning to TRBD2. Germline lookup yields CDR1 MGHRA and CDR2 YSYEKL. V was pared by 3 bases and J by 4 bases, with 9 bases of the junction left unmatched. The CDR3 contains 19 residues. The CDR3 is CASSQGGLAGGLSTGELFF. In DNA, the CDR3 is TGCGCCAGCAGCCAGGGAGGACTAGCGGGGGGGCTAAGCACCGGGGAGCTGTTTTTT.

This clone was picked up one time. This CDR3 is CATSRDRTGELFF. The CDR3 bases are TGTGCCACCAGCAGAGATCGCACCGGGGAGCTGTTTTTT. The V gene is TRBV15, the J gene TRBJ2-2; D call uncertain. Germline assignment: CDR1 LNHNV and CDR2 YYDKDF (reference sequence). V was pared by 0 bases and J by 4 bases, with 3 bases between. This CDR3 is built from 13 residues.

This clone was seen only once. The CDR3 loop is CASSSARDWKTDTQYF. CDR3 coding DNA: TGTGCCAGCAGCTCGGCCCGGGACTGGAAAACAGATACGCAGTATTTT. The V gene is TRBV5-4, the J gene TRBJ2-3; D might be TRBD2 (6 bases). CDR3 length equals 16 residues. V lost 3 bases to trimming and J lost 3 bases, with 17 bases between them. Germline V gene lookup returns CDR1 SGHNT and CDR2 YYREEE (reference sequence).

For the CDR3, the DNA is TGTGCCAGCAGTCAACAGAACTATGGCTACACCTTC. The encoded protein is CASSQQNYGYTF. The V call is TRBV6-5, the J call TRBJ1-2; D call uncertain. Germline V lookup: CDR1 MNHEY, CDR2 SVGAGI. This CDR3 comprises 12 residues. Trimming took off 5 bases at V and 2 bases at J, with 6 bases between the two ends.

The chain recombines TRBV5-8 with TRBJ1-1; TRBD1 is a possible D gene (5 bases). V shed 2 bases and J shed 5 bases, with 16 bases lying between them. This CDR3 comprises 15 residues. The germline V gene has CDR1 SGHTS and CDR2 YDEGEE. The CDR3 DNA follows: TGTGCCAGCAGCTTACGACACCAGGGTGGGACTGAAGCTTTCTTT. This translates into CASSLRHQGGTEAFF.

This clone showed up just once. This sequence joins TRBV24-1 and TRBJ2-1, with 14 positions matching TRBD2. This CDR3 has 15 residues. Germline V gives CDR1 KGHDR, CDR2 SFDVKD. With V trimmed by 4 bases and J by 10 bases, 5 bases remained unmatched. As DNA, the CDR3 is TGTGCCACCAGTGACCCTGGACTAGCGGGGGGCGAGCAGTTCTTC. This sequence encodes CATSDPGLAGGEQFF.